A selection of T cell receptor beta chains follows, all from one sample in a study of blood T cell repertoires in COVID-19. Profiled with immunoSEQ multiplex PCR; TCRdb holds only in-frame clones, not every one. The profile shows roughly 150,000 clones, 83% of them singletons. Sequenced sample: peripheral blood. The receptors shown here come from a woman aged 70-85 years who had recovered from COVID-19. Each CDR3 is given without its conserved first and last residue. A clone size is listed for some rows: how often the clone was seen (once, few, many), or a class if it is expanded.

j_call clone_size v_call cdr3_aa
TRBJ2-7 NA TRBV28 ASSGGLAYRSYEQY
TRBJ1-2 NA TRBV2 ASRGDRYGYT
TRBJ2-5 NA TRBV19 ASRSSGQETQY
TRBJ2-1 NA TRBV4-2 ASSPGTRVNEQF
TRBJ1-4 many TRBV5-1 ASSEGQGPTNEKLF
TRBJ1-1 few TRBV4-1 ASSLRTGVTEAF
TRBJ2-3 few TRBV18 ASSPPRGGRDTQY
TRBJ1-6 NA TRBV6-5 ATPRLNSPLH
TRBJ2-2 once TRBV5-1 ASSSRPPGNTGELF
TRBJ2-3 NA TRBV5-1 ASSTGLVADTQY
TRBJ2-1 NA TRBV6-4 ASTTGTLYNEQF
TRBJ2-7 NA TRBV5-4 ASSPRGGQRGEQY
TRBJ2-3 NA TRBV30 AWSGLGSRADTQY
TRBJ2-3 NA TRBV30 AWSGRGSLTDTQY
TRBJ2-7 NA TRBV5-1 ASSPGRATYEQY
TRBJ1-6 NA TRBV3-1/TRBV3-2 ASSQSDSPLH